The rows below give T cell receptor beta chains drawn from one sample of a study of T cell changes during pregnancy in multiple sclerosis. Only in-frame clones appear in the TCRdb table, and some are missing; sequencing was by immunoSEQ multiplex PCR. The table includes 4,000 to 5,500 clones, roughly 80% detected once. Sequencing used CD8+ T cells from peripheral blood mononuclear cells, obtained in the second trimester of pregnancy. Source of these receptors: a female donor in good health, enrolled as a control in a pregnancy study. Each CDR3 is given with its conserved first and last residue. D genes are given only for firm matches. Clone size is stated in some rows and not others, as once, few, many or a class when expanded.

J: TRBJ1-6; D: TRBD1; V: TRBV6-1; size: NA; DNA: TGTGCCAGCAGTGATAAAGTCGGGACAGGGAATTCACCCCTCCACTTT; CDR3: CASSDKVGTGNSPLHF
J: TRBJ2-7; D: TRBD1; V: TRBV5-1; size: NA; DNA: TGCGCCAGCAGCTTGAAGACAGGGATAGTGTACGAGCAGTACTTC; CDR3: CASSLKTGIVYEQYF
J: TRBJ1-1; D: TRBD1; V: TRBV27; size: NA; DNA: TGTGCCAGCAGTCCCTCGAGGACAGGGTATATTGCCACTGAAGCTTTCTTT; CDR3: CASSPSRTGYIATEAFF
J: TRBJ2-1; D: TRBD2; V: TRBV4-1; size: NA; DNA: TGCGCCAGCAGCCTCCTAGCGGGAGGGGCCTACAATGAGCAGTTCTTC; CDR3: CASSLLAGGAYNEQFF
J: TRBJ2-5; D: TRBD2; V: TRBV27; size: NA; DNA: TGTGCCAGCAGTTTGGGGGGGGAGGAGACCCAGTACTTC; CDR3: CASSLGGEETQYF
J: TRBJ1-2; D: NA; V: TRBV27; size: NA; DNA: TGTGCCAGCAGCCCGATTTTCATCCAGGGCTATGGCTACACCTTC; CDR3: CASSPIFIQGYGYTF
J: TRBJ2-5; D: NA; V: TRBV27; size: NA; DNA: TGTGCCAGCAGCCCCAGGGCGAAAGGGGCAGGGGCCCCAGAGACCCAGTACTTC; CDR3: CASSPRAKGAGAPETQYF
J: TRBJ1-6; D: TRBD1; V: TRBV7-9; size: NA; DNA: TGTGCCAGCAGCTCCACAGGACAGGGGGCGAATTCACCCCTCCACTTT; CDR3: CASSSTGQGANSPLHF
J: TRBJ1-6; D: TRBD1; V: TRBV10-3; size: NA; DNA: TGTGCCATCAGTGGGACAGGCCCTAATTCACCCCTCCACTTT; CDR3: CAISGTGPNSPLHF
J: TRBJ2-1; D: NA; V: TRBV5-6; size: NA; DNA: TGTGCCAGCAGCTTGGAGGACAACGGCCGCAATGAGCAGTTCTTC; CDR3: CASSLEDNGRNEQFF
J: TRBJ2-1; D: TRBD2; V: TRBV4-2; size: NA; DNA: TGTGCCAGCAGCCAAGAGGGGGGGAGCTCCTACAATGAGCAGTTCTTC; CDR3: CASSQEGGSSYNEQFF
J: TRBJ1-3; D: TRBD1; V: TRBV10-3; size: NA; DNA: TGTGCCGTCCCAGGGACAGCTGGAAACACCATATATTTT; CDR3: CAVPGTAGNTIYF
J: TRBJ2-5; D: TRBD2; V: TRBV6-1; size: NA; DNA: TGTGCCAGCAGTGAACTAGCGGGGGGGCAAGAGACCCAGTACTTC; CDR3: CASSELAGGQETQYF
J: TRBJ2-7; D: TRBD2; V: TRBV6-5; size: few; DNA: TGTGCCAGCAGCCAATCTAGCGGGAGCTCCTACGAGCAGTACTTC; CDR3: CASSQSSGSSYEQYF
J: TRBJ1-1; D: NA; V: TRBV19; size: NA; DNA: TGTGCCAGTAGTGTATTCGGGGAAAACACTGAAGCTTTCTTT; CDR3: CASSVFGENTEAFF
J: TRBJ2-1; D: NA; V: TRBV7-9; size: NA; DNA: TGTGCCAGCAGCTCGTCTCCCAACTCCCCAAACTACAATGAGCAGTTCTTC; CDR3: CASSSSPNSPNYNEQFF
J: TRBJ1-5; D: NA; V: TRBV6-5; size: NA; DNA: TGTGCCAGCAGACCGGGGGGGGGCCAGCAGCCCCAGCATTTT; CDR3: CASRPGGGQQPQHF
J: TRBJ2-7; D: NA; V: TRBV7-6; size: once; DNA: TGTGCCAGCAGCTCCCTCGATCCGAGGAGCTCCTACGAGCAGTACTTC; CDR3: CASSSLDPRSSYEQYF
J: TRBJ2-1; D: TRBD2; V: TRBV6-1; size: medium-sized; DNA: TGTGCCAGCAGTGAAGCGGGAGGGTACAATGAGCAGTTCTTC; CDR3: CASSEAGGYNEQFF
J: TRBJ2-7; D: TRBD1; V: TRBV7-9; size: NA; DNA: TGTGCCAGCAGCGACGAGACAGGGCCCCCCTACGAGCAGTACTTC; CDR3: CASSDETGPPYEQYF
J: TRBJ1-2; D: NA; V: TRBV7-9; size: NA; DNA: TGTGCCAGCAGCATGAACGGGGATGGCTACACCTTC; CDR3: CASSMNGDGYTF
J: TRBJ1-4; D: NA; V: TRBV6-1; size: NA; DNA: TGTGCCAGCAGTGACGGGGGGGATAGTGAAAAACTGTTTTTT; CDR3: CASSDGGDSEKLFF
J: TRBJ2-3; D: TRBD2; V: TRBV6-4; size: NA; DNA: TGTGCCAGCAGTGACGACGGGGGGGCATCAGATACGCAGTATTTT; CDR3: CASSDDGGASDTQYF
J: TRBJ2-3; D: NA; V: TRBV30; size: NA; DNA: TGTGCCTGGAGTGCCAGCGGCGGCACAGATACGCAGTATTTT; CDR3: CAWSASGGTDTQYF
J: TRBJ2-2; D: TRBD2; V: TRBV2; size: medium-sized; DNA: TGTGCCAGCCCTTCTAGCGGTGGTAGGGGCACCGGGGAGCTGTTTTTT; CDR3: CASPSSGGRGTGELFF
J: TRBJ2-1; D: TRBD2; V: TRBV7-2; size: NA; DNA: TGTGCCAGCAGCTTAGTTGCGGGGGGCGGCAATGAGCAGTTCTTC; CDR3: CASSLVAGGGNEQFF
J: TRBJ1-4; D: TRBD1; V: TRBV7-8; size: NA; DNA: TGTGCCAGCAGCTTAAACCGGGACAGGGGGGAAAAACTGTTTTTT; CDR3: CASSLNRDRGEKLFF
J: TRBJ1-1; D: NA; V: TRBV29-1; size: NA; DNA: TGCAGCGTTGACGATGGAGGCACTGAAGCTTTCTTT; CDR3: CSVDDGGTEAFF
J: TRBJ1-6; D: TRBD1; V: TRBV6-1; size: NA; DNA: TGTGCCGGGACAGGGTCTGATAATTCACCCCTCCACTTT; CDR3: CAGTGSDNSPLHF
J: TRBJ2-1; D: TRBD2; V: TRBV6-1; size: NA; DNA: TGTGCCAGCAGTGAAATAGCGGGGGGGCGGGATGAGCAGTTCTTC; CDR3: CASSEIAGGRDEQFF
J: TRBJ1-5; D: NA; V: TRBV27; size: NA; DNA: TGTGCCAGCAGTGTCACAGGGTACAATCAGCCCCAGCATTTT; CDR3: CASSVTGYNQPQHF
J: TRBJ1-1; D: NA; V: TRBV7-6; size: NA; DNA: TGTGCCAGCAGCTTAACACCCTTGGCAGGGCTGAACACTGAAGCTTTCTTT; CDR3: CASSLTPLAGLNTEAFF
J: TRBJ2-1; D: NA; V: TRBV27; size: NA; DNA: TGTGCCAGCAGTACCCGGAGGAACCCCTACAATGAGCAGTTCTTC; CDR3: CASSTRRNPYNEQFF
J: TRBJ1-6; D: NA; V: TRBV6-1; size: NA; DNA: TGTGCCAGCAGTGAAGGTGGGCAGGGGAGTTCACCCCTCCACTTT; CDR3: CASSEGGQGSSPLHF
J: TRBJ2-7; D: NA; V: TRBV10-3; size: NA; DNA: TGTGCCATCAGAAGACAGGCCCACTACGAGCAGTACTTC; CDR3: CAIRRQAHYEQYF
J: TRBJ1-5; D: NA; V: TRBV7-8; size: NA; DNA: TGTGCCAGCAGCTCGGCGAGACAGAACAATCAGCCCCAGCATTTT; CDR3: CASSSARQNNQPQHF
J: TRBJ1-3; D: NA; V: TRBV18; size: NA; DNA: TGTGCCAGCCGGTCCGACAGCAGGGGAAACACCATATATTTT; CDR3: CASRSDSRGNTIYF
J: TRBJ2-7; D: NA; V: TRBV5-1; size: NA; DNA: TGCGCCAGCAGCGAATACCCGTGGGCGAGCTCCTACGAGCAGTACTTC; CDR3: CASSEYPWASSYEQYF
J: TRBJ1-1; D: NA; V: TRBV19; size: NA; DNA: TGTGCCAGTTCAGGGATCAAGGCGAACACTGAAGCTTTCTTT; CDR3: CASSGIKANTEAFF
J: TRBJ2-3; D: NA; V: TRBV6-4; size: few; DNA: TGTGCCAGCAGTGAAGAGGGGGGGTCAGCAGATACGCAGTATTTT; CDR3: CASSEEGGSADTQYF
J: TRBJ2-1; D: TRBD2; V: TRBV5-5; size: NA; DNA: TGTGCCAGCAGCTTGTTTGCGACTAGCGGGGGGGTTAACAATGAGCAGTTCTTC; CDR3: CASSLFATSGGVNNEQFF
J: TRBJ2-1; D: TRBD2; V: TRBV2; size: NA; DNA: TGTGCCATATCGGGAGGGGAAGCCTACAATGAGCAGTTCTTC; CDR3: CAISGGEAYNEQFF
J: TRBJ1-6; D: TRBD1; V: TRBV27; size: NA; DNA: TGTGCCAGCACCCGCAGACAGGGGAGGAATTCACCCCTCCACTTT; CDR3: CASTRRQGRNSPLHF
J: TRBJ2-1; D: NA; V: TRBV27; size: once; DNA: TGTGCCAGCAGTTACGCAGATCTCTACAATGAGCAGTTCTTC; CDR3: CASSYADLYNEQFF
J: TRBJ2-5; D: NA; V: TRBV6-5; size: NA; DNA: TGTGCCAGCAGTTACTCGCAGGGGGAGACCCAGTACTTC; CDR3: CASSYSQGETQYF
J: TRBJ2-7; D: TRBD2; V: TRBV18; size: NA; DNA: TGTGCCAGCTCACCGAGCGGGACGGCCTACGAGCAGTACTTC; CDR3: CASSPSGTAYEQYF
J: TRBJ2-1; D: TRBD1; V: TRBV6-4; size: once; DNA: TGTGCCAGCAGTGGAGACGGGACAGCTAATGAGCAGTTCTTC; CDR3: CASSGDGTANEQFF
J: TRBJ2-7; D: NA; V: TRBV6-4; size: NA; DNA: TGTGCCAGCAGTGACTCCCCGACCGGGGGCGAGCAGTACTTC; CDR3: CASSDSPTGGEQYF
J: TRBJ1-6; D: TRBD1; V: TRBV30; size: NA; DNA: TGTGCCTGGAGCCCGGACAGGGGGAATTCACCCCTCCACTTT; CDR3: CAWSPDRGNSPLHF
J: TRBJ1-4; D: TRBD1; V: TRBV27; size: once; DNA: TGTGCCAGCAGCTTACAGGGGCGAATTGAAAAACTGTTTTTT; CDR3: CASSLQGRIEKLFF
J: TRBJ2-1; D: TRBD2; V: TRBV7-7; size: NA; DNA: TGTGCTAGCAGCCCAGGGACGGCTAGCGGGAGTTCTGAGCAGTTCTTC; CDR3: CASSPGTASGSSEQFF